One sample yielded the 24 T cell receptor beta chains listed below, sequenced in a study. TCRdb independently ran MiXCR on the 5' RACE reads; one entry per CDR3 protein. This sample yields tens of thousands of distinct CDR3 sequences, of which roughly 30% are seen a single time; under 2.5% belongs to the top ten. The sequenced sample consisted of naive CD4+ T cells sorted from blood. The subset is: naive CD4+ T cells, CD4+CD45RA+CD25-. These receptor sequences come from a female donor with breast cancer.

This clonotype showed up just a few times. The V and J genes are TRBV7-8 and TRBJ1-5; no firm D call. Trimming removed 5 bases from V and 7 bases from J, with 18 bases in between. The CDR3 contains 15 residues. The germline gives CDR1 SGHVS, CDR2 FQNEAQ. CDR3 coding DNA: TGTGCCAGCAGCCGAGGTCGGTTTTTAGGGCAGCCCCAGCATTTT. Amino acid sequence: CASSRGRFLGQPQHF.

The gene calls are TRBV5-6 and TRBJ1-5; D ambiguous. Germline CDR1 and CDR2: SGHDT and YYEEEE. V shed 0 bases and J shed 2 bases, with 9 bases lying between them. This CDR3 region has 15 residues. CDR3 region: CASSLAGGGNQPQHF. CDR3 sequence (DNA): TGTGCCAGCAGCTTGGCGGGTGGGGGCAATCAGCCCCAGCATTTT.

The chain employs TRBV7-3 and TRBJ2-7; the D gene is possibly TRBD2 (5 bases). The CDR3 sequence is 15 residues long. Germline CDR1 and CDR2: SGHTA and FQGTGA. Trimming cost V 2 bases and J 1 base, with 12 bases left between them. The CDR3 bases are TGTGCCAGCAGCTTATTGATACCGGGATCCTACGAGCAGTACTTC. This gives the protein CASSLLIPGSYEQYF.

As to this clonotype: The junction and the germline gene differ at one end; a read error may be behind it. The V and J genes are TRBV12-3 or TRBV12-4 and TRBJ2-3, with D maybe TRBD1 (6 bases). This CDR3 spans 13 amino acids. CDR3: CVSKSTGTDTQYF. CDR3 sequence (DNA): TGTGTCAGCAAATCGACAGGAACAGATACGCAGTATTTT.

The V and J genes are TRBV12-3 or TRBV12-4 and TRBJ2-1; 9 bases agree with TRBD2. V lost 6 bases and J lost 2; bases outside the gene matches: 17. This CDR3 has 19 amino acids. CDR3 in amino acids: CASSKLLTSTSGTYNEQFF. CDR3 bases: TGTGCCAGCAGCAAACTCCTTACCTCGACTAGCGGCACCTACAATGAGCAGTTCTTC.

With regard to this clonotype: This may be a read error, as it is one base from a much larger clone. This rearrangement joins TRBV7-6 to TRBJ2-3; possibly TRBD1 for D (5 bases). Trimming cost V 2 bases and J 4 bases, with 10 bases left between them. The CDR3 contains 14 residues. From germline, CDR1 is SGHVS and CDR2 FNYEAQ. The chain's CDR3 is CASSLQAGSDTQYF. Here the CDR3 DNA reads TGTGCCAGCAGCTTACAAGCAGGGTCAGATACGCAGTATTTT. Variable domain in full (rest from reference TRBV7-6 and TRBJ2-3): GAGVSQSPRYKVTKRGQDVALRCDPISGHVSLYWYRQALGQGPEFLTYFNYEAQQDKSGLPNDRFSAERPEGSISTLTIQRTEQRDSAMYRCASSLQAGSDTQYFGPGTRLTVL.

In this sample, this clonotype turned up a few times. The chain has TRBV15 and TRBJ1-5; TRBD1 matches 12 bases. The trim removed 5 bases at V and 6 bases at J, leaving 5 bases unmatched. From germline, CDR1 is LNHNV and CDR2 YYDKDF (reference sequence). The CDR3 has 15 residues. The CDR3 loop reads CATSPGTGGGQPQHF. The CDR3 DNA reads as TGTGCCACCAGCCCCGGGACAGGGGGCGGTCAGCCCCAGCATTTT.

This clonotype was counted between two and nine times. The chain combines TRBV7-2 with TRBJ2-3; 8 bases line up with TRBD1. Germline V gives CDR1 SGHTA, CDR2 FQGNSA. CDR3 length: 14 residues. V shed 5 bases, J shed 1 base, and the junction held 2 bases outside the gene matches. CDR3 sequence: CASSKDRGTDTQYF. In nucleotides, the CDR3 is TGTGCCAGCAGCAAGGACAGGGGCACAGATACGCAGTATTTT. Full variable domain (missing parts from reference TRBV7-2 and TRBJ2-3): GAGVSQSPSNKVTEKGKDVELRCDPISGHTALYWYRQSLGQGLEFLIYFQGNSAPDKSGLPSDRFSAERTGGSVSTLTIQRTQQEDSAVYLCASSKDRGTDTQYFGPGTRLTVL.

The V gene is TRBV5-1, the J gene TRBJ2-7; TRBD2 matches 9 bases. The germline V gene encodes CDR1 SGHRS and CDR2 YFSETQ. The CDR3 extends over 16 amino acids. V shed 6 bases, J shed 2 bases, and the junction held 12 bases outside the gene matches. The CDR3 reads CASNDPTSGLAYEQYF. CDR3 DNA: TGCGCCAGCAACGACCCGACTAGCGGATTAGCCTACGAGCAGTACTTC.

This clonotype was observed a handful of times. The chain carries TRBV12-3 or TRBV12-4 and TRBJ2-3; 9 bases align to TRBD2. The CDR3 contains 12 residues. J was trimmed by 12 bases and V by 5 bases; bases with no gene match: 6. The CDR3 reads CASSPGGTSQYF. The CDR3 DNA reads TGTGCCAGCAGTCCCGGCGGGACTAGCCAGTATTTT.

This clonotype came up a few times. The chain couples TRBV10-3 to TRBJ1-4; no reliable D call. CDR1 and CDR2 (germline): ENHRY, SYGVKD. The CDR3 sequence is 13 residues long. Trimming removed 5 bases from V and 0 bases from J, with 4 bases in between. In DNA, the CDR3 is TGTGCCATCAGTTCTACAACTAATGAAAAACTGTTTTTT. It specifies CAISSTTNEKLFF.

V gene TRBV5-1 combines with J gene TRBJ2-7; D is ambiguous. V dropped 0 bases and J dropped 4 bases, with 5 bases sitting between them. The CDR3 length is 12 residues. CDR1 is SGHRS, CDR2 YFSETQ, per germline. For the CDR3, the DNA is TGCGCCAGCAGCTTGGTCGCTTACGAGCAGTACTTC. It encodes CASSLVAYEQYF.

There are many counts of this clonotype. V and J are TRBV19 and TRBJ1-1; D is unclear. The V gene's germline CDR1 is LNHDA and CDR2 SQIVND (reference sequence). The CDR3 runs 14 residues. The V gene lost 7 bases and the J gene lost 1 base, with 13 bases spanning the gap. In DNA form, the CDR3 reads TGTGCCAGTATCAACGTCACAAGGAACACTGAAGCTTTCTTT. It yields the protein CASINVTRNTEAFF.

The chain joins TRBV9 to TRBJ2-3; 14 bases agree with TRBD2. This CDR3 has 17 residues. Germline loops: CDR1 SGDLS, CDR2 YYNGEE. After removal of 3 bases from V and 2 bases from J, the junction contained 5 bases not matched to a gene. The CDR3 region has the DNA TGTGCCAGCAGCGCGGGGACTAGCGGGAGTCTCACAGATACGCAGTATTTT. Translated, it gives CASSAGTSGSLTDTQYF. The full variable domain, in which reference TRBV9 and TRBJ2-3 provide the parts outside the CDR3, is DSGVTQTPKHLITATGQRVTLRCSPRSGDLSVYWYQQSLDQGLQFLIQYYNGEERAKGNILERFSAQQFPDLHSELNLSSLELGDSALYFCASSAGTSGSLTDTQYFGPGTRLTVL.

The chain links TRBV5-1 to TRBJ1-2; 9 positions agree with TRBD1. V trimming: 4 bases; J trimming: 14 bases; junction bases outside the gene matches: 9. The germline V gene encodes CDR1 SGHRS and CDR2 YFSETQ. The CDR3 has 12 residues. CDR3 DNA: TGCGCCAGCAGCCGGGACAGGGTTAAAGGAACCTTC. Translated: CASSRDRVKGTF. Together with reference TRBV5-1 and TRBJ1-2, the CDR3 gives the full variable domain: KAGVTQTPRYLIKTRGQQVTLSCSPISGHRSVSWYQQTPGQGLQFLFEYFSETQRNKGNFPGRFSGRQFSNSRSEMNVSTLELGDSALYLCASSRDRVKGTFGSGTRLTVV.

This clonotype is categorized as medium-sized. The genes are TRBV20-1 and TRBJ2-1, with D unresolved. There are 13 residues in the CDR3. Germline V CDR1 and CDR2: DFQATT, SNEGSKA (reference sequence). The CDR3 DNA reads as TGCACCCCCATGACACCACCTAGGAATGAGCAGTTCTTC. Translated: CTPMTPPRNEQFF.

Concerning this clonotype: The junction departs from the called germline gene at one end, perhaps through a read error. This chain uses TRBV15 with TRBJ1-2; D possibly corresponds to TRBD1 (5 bases). Looked up from germline, CDR1 is LNHNV and CDR2 is YYDKDF (reference sequence). This CDR3 region has 14 residues. CDR3 nucleotide sequence: TGTGCCACCACACCCGGACGGGGGAACTATGGCCACACCTTC. Amino acids: CATTPGRGNYGHTF.

A note on this clonotype: Germline is not matched at one junction end, which may reflect a read error. The chain couples TRBV7-3 to TRBJ2-3; 7 positions agree with TRBD2. Germline CDR1 SGHTA, CDR2 FQGTGA. This CDR3 region has 15 residues. The CDR3 coding sequence is TGTGCCGGCAGCTTACAACTAGCGAGCACAGATACGCAGTATTTT. As protein: CAGSLQLASTDTQYF.

The J gene is TRBJ1-4, the V gene TRBV19, with a tentative D call TRBD1 (6 bases). CDR3 length: 17 residues. Germline V gene lookup returns CDR1 LNHDA and CDR2 SQIVND (reference sequence). V was trimmed by 7 bases and J by 8 bases, leaving 26 bases between them. The CDR3 sequence is CASISRRDISRGEKLFF. DNA for the CDR3: TGTGCCAGTATCTCTAGGAGGGACATTTCTCGTGGGGAAAAACTGTTTTTT.

This clonotype was seen more than once but under ten times. The V and J genes are TRBV11-2 and TRBJ2-4; D remains ambiguous. V gave up 1 base and J gave up 16 bases, with 14 bases separating them. The CDR3 totals 12 residues. Germline CDR1 and CDR2: SGHAT and FQNNGV. CDR3 nucleotide sequence: TGTGCCAGCAGCTTAGGTACGGGTCCGACTTACTTC. This encodes CASSLGTGPTYF.

This clonotype was detected only a few times. The chain recombines TRBV7-2 with TRBJ1-2, with 9 bases lining up with TRBD1. Losses at the gene ends were 4 bases for V and 6 bases for J; bases not matched to a gene: 6. This CDR3 comprises 14 residues. Germline V CDR1 and CDR2: SGHTA, FQGNSA. This CDR3 is CASSWPRQGDGYTF. CDR3 coding DNA: TGTGCCAGCAGCTGGCCTAGACAGGGGGATGGCTACACCTTC.

J is TRBJ2-7 and V is TRBV6-6, with 7 bases matching TRBD2. This CDR3 is built from 17 residues. J lost 2 bases, V lost 0 bases, and 10 bases had no gene match. From germline, CDR1 is MNHNY and CDR2 SVGAGI (reference sequence). CDR3 coding DNA: TGTGCCAGCAGTTACTCGATCGGCGGGAGTGTCGCCTACGAGCAGTACTTC. It encodes CASSYSIGGSVAYEQYF.

The chain recombines TRBV6-2 or TRBV6-3 with TRBJ2-7, with no clear D. V dropped 6 bases and J dropped 13 bases, with 16 bases sitting between them. CDR3 length: 11 amino acids. Germline-derived CDR1 and CDR2 are MNHEY and SVGEGT. In DNA, the CDR3 is TGTGCCAGCAGAAGACTCCACGAAATATACTTC. It codes for CASRRLHEIYF.

V gene TRBV7-9 combines with J gene TRBJ2-5; TRBD1 matches at 7 bases. CDR1 is SEHNR and CDR2 is FQNEAQ in the germline V gene (reference sequence). The CDR3 totals 13 residues. J lost 3 bases, V lost 4 bases, and 2 bases had no gene match. The CDR3 region is CASSYGTEETQYF. The CDR3 region has the DNA TGTGCCAGCAGCTACGGGACAGAAGAGACCCAGTACTTC.